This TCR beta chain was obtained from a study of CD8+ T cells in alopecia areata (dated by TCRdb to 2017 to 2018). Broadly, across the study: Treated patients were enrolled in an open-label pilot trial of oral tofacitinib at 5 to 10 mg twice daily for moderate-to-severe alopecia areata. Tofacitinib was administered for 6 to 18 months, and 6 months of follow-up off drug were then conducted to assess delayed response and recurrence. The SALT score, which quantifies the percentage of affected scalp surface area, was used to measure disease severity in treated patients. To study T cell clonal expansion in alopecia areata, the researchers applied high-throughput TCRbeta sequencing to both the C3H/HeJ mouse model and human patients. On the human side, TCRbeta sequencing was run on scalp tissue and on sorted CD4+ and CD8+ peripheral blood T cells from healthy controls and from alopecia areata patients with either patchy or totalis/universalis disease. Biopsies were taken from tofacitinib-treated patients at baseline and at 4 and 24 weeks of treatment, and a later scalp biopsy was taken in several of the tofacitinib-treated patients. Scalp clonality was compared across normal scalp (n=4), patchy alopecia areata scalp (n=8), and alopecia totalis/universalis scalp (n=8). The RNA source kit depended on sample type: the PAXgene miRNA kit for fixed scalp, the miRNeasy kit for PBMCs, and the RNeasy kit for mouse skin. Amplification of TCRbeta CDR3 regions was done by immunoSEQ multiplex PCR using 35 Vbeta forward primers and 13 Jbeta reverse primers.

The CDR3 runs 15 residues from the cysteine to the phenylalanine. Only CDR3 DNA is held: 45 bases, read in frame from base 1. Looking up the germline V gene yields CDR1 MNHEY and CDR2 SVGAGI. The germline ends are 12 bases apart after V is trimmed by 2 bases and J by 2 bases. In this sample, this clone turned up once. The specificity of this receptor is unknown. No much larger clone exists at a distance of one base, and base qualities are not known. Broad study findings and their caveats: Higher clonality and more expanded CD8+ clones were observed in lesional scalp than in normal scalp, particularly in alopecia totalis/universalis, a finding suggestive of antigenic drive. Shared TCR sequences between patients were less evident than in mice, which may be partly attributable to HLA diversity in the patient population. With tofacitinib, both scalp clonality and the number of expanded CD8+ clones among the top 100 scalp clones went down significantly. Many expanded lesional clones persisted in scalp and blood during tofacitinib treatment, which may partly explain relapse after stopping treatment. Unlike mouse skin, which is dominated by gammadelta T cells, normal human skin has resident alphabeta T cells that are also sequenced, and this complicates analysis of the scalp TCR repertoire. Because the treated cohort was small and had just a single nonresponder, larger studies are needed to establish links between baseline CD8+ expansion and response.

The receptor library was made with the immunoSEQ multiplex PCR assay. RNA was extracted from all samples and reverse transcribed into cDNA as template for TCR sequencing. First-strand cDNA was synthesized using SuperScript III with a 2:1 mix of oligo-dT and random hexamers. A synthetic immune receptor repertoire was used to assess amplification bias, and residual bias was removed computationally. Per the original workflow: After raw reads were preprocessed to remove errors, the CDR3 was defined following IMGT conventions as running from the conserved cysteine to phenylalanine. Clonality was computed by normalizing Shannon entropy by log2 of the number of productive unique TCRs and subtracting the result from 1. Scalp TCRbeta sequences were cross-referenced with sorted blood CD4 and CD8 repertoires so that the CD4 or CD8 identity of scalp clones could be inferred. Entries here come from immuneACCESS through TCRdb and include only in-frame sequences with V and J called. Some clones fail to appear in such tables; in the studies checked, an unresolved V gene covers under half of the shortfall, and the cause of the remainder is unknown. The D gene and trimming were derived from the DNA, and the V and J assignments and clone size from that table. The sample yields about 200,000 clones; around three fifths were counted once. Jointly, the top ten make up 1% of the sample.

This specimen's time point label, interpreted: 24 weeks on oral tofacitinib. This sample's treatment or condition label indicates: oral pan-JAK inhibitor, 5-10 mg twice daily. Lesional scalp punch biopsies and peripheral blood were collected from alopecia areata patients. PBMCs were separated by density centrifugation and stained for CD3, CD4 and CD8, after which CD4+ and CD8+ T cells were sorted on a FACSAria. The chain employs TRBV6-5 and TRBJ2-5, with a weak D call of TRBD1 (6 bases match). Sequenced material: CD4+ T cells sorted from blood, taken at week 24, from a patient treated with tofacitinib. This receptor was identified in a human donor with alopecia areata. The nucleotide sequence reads TGTGCCAGCAGTTACGGACAGTCGCGGCAAGAGACCCAGTACTTC. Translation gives CASSYGQSRQETQYF.